A single sample is the source of the 16 T cell receptor beta chains below, sequenced in a study of monozygotic twins with inflammatory bowel disease. TCRdb re-called the 5' RACE reads and gives one entry per CDR3 protein, without DNA. The sample totals around 380,000 distinct CDR3 sequences. Sequences were obtained from blood. These receptors were taken from a human donor with ulcerative colitis or Crohn's disease, or a healthy co-twin of an affected twin (not recorded which).

V and J are TRBV28 and TRBJ2-3; the D call from TCRdb, TRBD1, cannot be confirmed without DNA. Per the germline V gene, CDR1 is MDHEN and CDR2 is SYDVKM. The CDR3 covers 15 residues. The CDR3 loop reads CASQGQGFSTDTQYF. Together with reference TRBV28 and TRBJ2-3, the CDR3 gives the full variable domain: DVKVTQSSRYLVKRTGEKVFLECVQDMDHENMFWYRQDPGLGLRLIYFSYDVKMKEKGDIPEGYSVSREKKERFSLILESASTNQTSMYLCASQGQGFSTDTQYFGPGTRLTVL.

The CDR3 loop is CASSYRLAGDKETQYF. V gene TRBV5-1 combines with J gene TRBJ2-5; with no DNA, the TCRdb D assignment of TRBD2 cannot be verified. The germline CDR1 and CDR2 sequences are SGHRS and YFSETQ. The CDR3 runs 16 residues.

The chain combines TRBV6-2 or TRBV6-3 with TRBJ2-7; with no DNA, the TCRdb D assignment of TRBD2 cannot be verified. The germline V gene encodes CDR1 MNHEY and CDR2 SVGEGT. The CDR3 sequence is 16 residues long. The CDR3 here is CASSYGISLAVYEQYF.

V and J are TRBV20-1 and TRBJ1-1. CDR3 length: 11 residues. The germline CDR1 and CDR2 sequences are DFQATT and SNEGSKA (reference sequence). This CDR3 reads CSGDANTEAFF.

The chain carries TRBV4-2 and TRBJ2-3; TCRdb's D call, TRBD2, is unchecked because there is no DNA. Germline assignment: CDR1 LGHNA and CDR2 YNFKEQ. This CDR3 is 18 amino acids long. This CDR3 reads CASSQELGGLSSTDTQYF.

The gene calls are TRBV7-2 and TRBJ1-5. In germline, CDR1 is SGHTA, CDR2 FQGNSA. This CDR3 comprises 13 residues. CDR3 loop: CASSLGGYRPQHF.

The rearrangement uses TRBV5-4 and TRBJ1-6. This CDR3 spans 16 amino acids. CDR1 is SGHNT, CDR2 YYREEE, per germline (reference sequence). The CDR3 reads CASSFGSYSYNSPLHF.

The chain employs TRBV6-1 and TRBJ2-7. Germline-derived CDR1 and CDR2 are MNHNS and SASEGT. The length of the CDR3 is 13 residues. CDR3 sequence: CASSPKTLAEQYF.

The chain joins TRBV7-6 to TRBJ1-5. The CDR3 has 17 residues. In germline, CDR1 is SGHVS, CDR2 FNYEAQ. CDR3 sequence: CASSLAPGGNSNQPQHF.

The V call is TRBV30, the J call TRBJ1-1. The CDR3 has 13 residues. CDR1 GTSNPN and CDR2 SVGIG come from the germline V gene (reference sequence). CDR3 region: CAWSVPGWAEAFF.

J is TRBJ1-2 and V is TRBV18; the TRBD1 assignment by TCRdb is unverifiable without DNA. Germline V CDR1 and CDR2: KGHSH, LQKENI. This CDR3 is 16 amino acids long. CDR3: CASSITGTGGVYGYTF.

The gene calls are TRBV11-2 and TRBJ2-3; TCRdb calls TRBD2, which cannot be checked without DNA. From germline, CDR1 is SGHAT and CDR2 FQNNGV. CDR3 length: 18 residues. The CDR3 loop is CASSLPPETGGPADTQYF.

The J gene is TRBJ2-3, the V gene TRBV5-4; without DNA, the TCRdb call of TRBD1 cannot be checked. Germline loops: CDR1 SGHNT, CDR2 YYREEE (reference sequence). The length of the CDR3 is 15 residues. The CDR3 here is CASSLGYRGSDTQYF.

V usage is TRBV20-1 and J usage is TRBJ1-4. CDR3 length: 14 residues. CDR1 is DFQATT, CDR2 SNEGSKA, per germline (reference sequence). CDR3 residues: CSARESGMNEKLFF.

The CDR3 spells CASSFSSGRETQYF. This chain links TRBV12-3 or TRBV12-4 with TRBJ2-5; TCRdb's D call of TRBD2 is untestable without DNA. The CDR3 is 14 amino acids.

The J gene is TRBJ2-1, the V gene TRBV24-1; TCRdb indicates TRBD2, and absent DNA this call remains unverified. This CDR3 spans 15 amino acids. Germline-derived CDR1 and CDR2 are KGHDR and SFDVKD. CDR3: CATSELTSGNNEQFF.